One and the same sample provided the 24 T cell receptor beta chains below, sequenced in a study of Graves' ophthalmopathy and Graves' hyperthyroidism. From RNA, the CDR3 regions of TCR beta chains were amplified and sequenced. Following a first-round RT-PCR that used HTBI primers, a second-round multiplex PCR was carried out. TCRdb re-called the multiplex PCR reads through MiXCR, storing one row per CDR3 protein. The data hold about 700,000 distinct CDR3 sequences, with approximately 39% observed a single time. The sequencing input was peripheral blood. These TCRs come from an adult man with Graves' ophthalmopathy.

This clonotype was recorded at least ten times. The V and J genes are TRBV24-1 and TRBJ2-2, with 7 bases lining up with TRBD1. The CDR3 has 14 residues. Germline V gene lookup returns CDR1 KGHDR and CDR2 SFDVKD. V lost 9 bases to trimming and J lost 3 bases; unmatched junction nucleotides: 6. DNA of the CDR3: TGTGCCACCCAAGGGACAGCCTACACCGGGGAGCTGTTTTTT. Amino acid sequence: CATQGTAYTGELFF.

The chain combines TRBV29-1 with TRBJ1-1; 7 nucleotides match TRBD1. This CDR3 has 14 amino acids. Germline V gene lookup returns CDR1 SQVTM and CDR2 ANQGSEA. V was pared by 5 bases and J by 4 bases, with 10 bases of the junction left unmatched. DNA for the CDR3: TGCAGCGTTATACCCTCAGCAGGGGGCACTGAAGCTTTCTTT. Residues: CSVIPSAGGTEAFF.

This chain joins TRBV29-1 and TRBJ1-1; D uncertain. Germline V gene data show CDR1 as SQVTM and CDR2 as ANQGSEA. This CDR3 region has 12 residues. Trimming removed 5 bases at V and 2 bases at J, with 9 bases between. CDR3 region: CSVPRQNTEAFF. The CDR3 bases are TGCAGCGTTCCGAGACAAAACACTGAAGCTTTCTTT. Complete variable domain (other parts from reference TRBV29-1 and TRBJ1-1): SAVISQKPSRDICQRGTSLTIQCQVDSQVTMMFWYRQQPGQSLTLIATANQGSEATYESGFVIDKFPISRPNLTFSTLTVSNMSPEDSSIYLCSVPRQNTEAFFGQGTRLTVV.

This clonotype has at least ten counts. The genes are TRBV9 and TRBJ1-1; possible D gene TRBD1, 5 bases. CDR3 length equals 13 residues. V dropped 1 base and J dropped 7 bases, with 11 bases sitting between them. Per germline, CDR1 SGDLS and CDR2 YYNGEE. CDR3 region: CASSVNGQGEAFF. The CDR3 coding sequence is TGTGCCAGCAGCGTAAACGGCCAGGGTGAAGCTTTCTTT.

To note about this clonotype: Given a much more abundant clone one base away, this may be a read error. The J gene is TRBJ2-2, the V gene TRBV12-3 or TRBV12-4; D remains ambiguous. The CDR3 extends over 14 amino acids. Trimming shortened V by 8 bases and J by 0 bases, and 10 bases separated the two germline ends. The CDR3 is CASGKGTNTGELFF. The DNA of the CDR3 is TGTGCCAGCGGGAAAGGGACGAACACCGGGGAGCTGTTTTTT.

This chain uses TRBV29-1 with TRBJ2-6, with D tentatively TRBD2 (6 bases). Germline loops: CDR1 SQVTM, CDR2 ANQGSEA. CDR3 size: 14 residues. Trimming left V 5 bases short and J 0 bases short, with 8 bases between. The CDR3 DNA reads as TGCAGCGTTTCGGGGGACTCTGGGGCCAACGTCCTGACTTTC. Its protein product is CSVSGDSGANVLTF. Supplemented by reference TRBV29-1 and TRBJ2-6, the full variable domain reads SAVISQKPSRDICQRGTSLTIQCQVDSQVTMMFWYRQQPGQSLTLIATANQGSEATYESGFVIDKFPISRPNLTFSTLTVSNMSPEDSSIYLCSVSGDSGANVLTFGAGSRLTVL.

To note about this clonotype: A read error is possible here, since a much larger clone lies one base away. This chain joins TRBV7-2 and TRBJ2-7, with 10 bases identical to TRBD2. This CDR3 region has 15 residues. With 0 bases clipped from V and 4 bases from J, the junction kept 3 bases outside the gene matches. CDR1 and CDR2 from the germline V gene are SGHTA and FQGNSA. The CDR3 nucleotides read TGTGCCAGCAGCTTAGCTACTAGCGGGGTGTACGAGCAGTACTTC. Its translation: CASSLATSGVYEQYF.

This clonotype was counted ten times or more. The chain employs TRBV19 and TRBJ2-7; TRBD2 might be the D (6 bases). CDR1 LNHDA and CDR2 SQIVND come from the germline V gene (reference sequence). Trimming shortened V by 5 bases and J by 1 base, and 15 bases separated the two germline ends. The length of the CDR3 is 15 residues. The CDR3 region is CASSRAGQGSYEQYF. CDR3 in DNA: TGTGCCAGTAGTCGGGCGGGGCAGGGATCCTACGAGCAGTACTTC.

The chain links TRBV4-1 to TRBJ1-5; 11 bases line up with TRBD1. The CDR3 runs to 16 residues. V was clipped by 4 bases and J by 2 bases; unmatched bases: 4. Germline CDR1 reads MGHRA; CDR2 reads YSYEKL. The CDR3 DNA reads TGCGCCAGCAGCCGGACAGGGGGCTTGGGCAATCAGCCCCAGCATTTT. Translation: CASSRTGGLGNQPQHF.

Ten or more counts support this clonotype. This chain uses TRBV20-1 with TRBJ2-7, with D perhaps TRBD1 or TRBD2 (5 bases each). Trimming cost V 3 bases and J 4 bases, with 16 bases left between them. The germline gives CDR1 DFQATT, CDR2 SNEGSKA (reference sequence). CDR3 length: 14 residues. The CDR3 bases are TGCAGTGCTAGCCCCGGGACGCGATTGTACGAGCAGTACTTC. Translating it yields CSASPGTRLYEQYF.

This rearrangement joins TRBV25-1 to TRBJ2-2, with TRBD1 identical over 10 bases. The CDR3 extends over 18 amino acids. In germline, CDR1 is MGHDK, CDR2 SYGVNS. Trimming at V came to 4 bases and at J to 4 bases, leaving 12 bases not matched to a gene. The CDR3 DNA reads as TGTGCCAGCAGTGGTTCCGTTGTGACAGGGGGCTTCACCGGGGAGCTGTTTTTT. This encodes CASSGSVVTGGFTGELFF.

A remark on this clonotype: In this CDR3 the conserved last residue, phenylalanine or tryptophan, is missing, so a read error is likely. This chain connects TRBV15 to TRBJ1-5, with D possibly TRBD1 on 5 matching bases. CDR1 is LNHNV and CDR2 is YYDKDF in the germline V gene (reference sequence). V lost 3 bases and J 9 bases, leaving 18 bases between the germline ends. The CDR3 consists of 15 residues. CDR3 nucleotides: TGTGCCACCAGCAGCACCGGAGGGCAGGGAGCGCCCCAGCATCTT. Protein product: CATSSTGGQGAPQHL.

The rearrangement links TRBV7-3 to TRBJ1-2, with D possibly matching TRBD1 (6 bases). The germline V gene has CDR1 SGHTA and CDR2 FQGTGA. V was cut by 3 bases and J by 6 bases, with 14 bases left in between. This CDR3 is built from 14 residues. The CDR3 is CASSLGASRDGYTF. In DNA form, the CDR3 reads TGTGCCAGCAGCTTGGGGGCGTCCCGGGATGGCTACACCTTC.

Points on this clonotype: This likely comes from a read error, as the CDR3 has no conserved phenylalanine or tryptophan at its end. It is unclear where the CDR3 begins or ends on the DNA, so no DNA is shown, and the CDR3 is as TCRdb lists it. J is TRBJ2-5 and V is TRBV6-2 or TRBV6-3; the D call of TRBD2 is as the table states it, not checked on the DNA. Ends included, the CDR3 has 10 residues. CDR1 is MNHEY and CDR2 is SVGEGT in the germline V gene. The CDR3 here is CAISESADGI.

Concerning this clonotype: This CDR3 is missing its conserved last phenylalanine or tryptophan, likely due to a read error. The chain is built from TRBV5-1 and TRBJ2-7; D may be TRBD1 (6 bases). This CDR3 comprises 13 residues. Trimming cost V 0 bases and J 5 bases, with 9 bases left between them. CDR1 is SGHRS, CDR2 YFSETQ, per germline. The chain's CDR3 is CASSLGQVHEQYC. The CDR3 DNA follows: TGCGCCAGCAGCTTGGGACAGGTCCACGAGCAGTACTGC.

CDR3 sequence: CASSTVVGPREEGAFF. CDR3 DNA sequence: TGTGCCAGTAGTACCGTCGTAGGCCCCAGGGAGGAAGGAGCTTTCTTT. The rearrangement links TRBV19 to TRBJ1-1, with D possibly being TRBD1 (5 bases). This CDR3 comprises 16 residues. The V end lost 4 bases, the J end lost 10 bases, and 25 bases lay between the germline ends. From germline, CDR1 is LNHDA and CDR2 SQIVND (reference sequence). The full variable domain, with the rest looked up from reference TRBV19 and TRBJ1-1, is DGGITQSPKYLFRKEGQNVTLSCEQNLNHDAMYWYRQDPGQGLRLIYYSQIVNDFQKGDIAEGYSVSREKKESFPLTVTSAQKNPTAFYLCASSTVVGPREEGAFFGQGTRLTVV.

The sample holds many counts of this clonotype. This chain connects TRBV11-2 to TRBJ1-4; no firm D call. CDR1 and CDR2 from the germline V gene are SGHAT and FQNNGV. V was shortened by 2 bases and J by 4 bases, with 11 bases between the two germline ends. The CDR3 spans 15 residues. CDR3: CASSLLPGLNEKLFF. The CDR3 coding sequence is TGTGCCAGCAGCTTACTACCGGGTCTTAATGAAAAACTGTTTTTT.

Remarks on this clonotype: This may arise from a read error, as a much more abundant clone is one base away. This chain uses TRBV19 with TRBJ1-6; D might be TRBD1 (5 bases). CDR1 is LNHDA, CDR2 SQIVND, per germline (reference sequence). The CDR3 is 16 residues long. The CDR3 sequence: CASTSGRGRYNSSLHF. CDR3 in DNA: TGTGCCAGTACCTCAGGTCGGGGACGGTATAATTCATCCCTCCACTTT.

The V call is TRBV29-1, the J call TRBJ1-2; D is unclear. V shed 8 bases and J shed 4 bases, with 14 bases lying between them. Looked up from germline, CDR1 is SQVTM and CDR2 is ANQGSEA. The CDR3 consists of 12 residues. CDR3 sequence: CSPEEYLYGYTF. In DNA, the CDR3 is TGCAGCCCCGAGGAGTACCTCTATGGCTACACCTTC.

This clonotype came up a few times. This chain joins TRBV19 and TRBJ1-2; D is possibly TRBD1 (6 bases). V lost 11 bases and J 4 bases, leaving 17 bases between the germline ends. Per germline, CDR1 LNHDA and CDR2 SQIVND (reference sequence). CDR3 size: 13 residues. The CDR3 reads CACLGGIPYGYTF. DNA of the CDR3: TGTGCCTGCCTTGGGGGCATACCCTATGGCTACACCTTC.

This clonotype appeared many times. CDR3 DNA sequence: TGTGCCAGCAATCGGGGTCAGAAACAAGAGACCCAGTACTTC. The encoded protein is CASNRGQKQETQYF. This chain uses TRBV2 with TRBJ2-5; TRBD2 is a possible D gene (5 bases). The CDR3 is made up of 14 amino acids. Trimming left V 7 bases short and J 2 bases short, with 14 bases between. Germline V gene data show CDR1 as SNHLY and CDR2 as FYNNEI.

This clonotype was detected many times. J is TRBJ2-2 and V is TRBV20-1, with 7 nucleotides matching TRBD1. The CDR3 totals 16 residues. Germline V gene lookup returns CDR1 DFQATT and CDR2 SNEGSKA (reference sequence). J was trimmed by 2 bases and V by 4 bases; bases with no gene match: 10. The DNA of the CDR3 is TGCAGTGCTATAGCCCCCGGGACAGCAAACACCGGGGAGCTGTTTTTT. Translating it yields CSAIAPGTANTGELFF.

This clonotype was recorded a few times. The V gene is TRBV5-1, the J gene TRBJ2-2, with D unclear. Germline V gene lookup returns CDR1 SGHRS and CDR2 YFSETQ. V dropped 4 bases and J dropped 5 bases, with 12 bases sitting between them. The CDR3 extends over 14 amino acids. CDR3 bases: TGCGCCAGCAGCGATAACTACGGAACCGGGGAGCTGTTTTTT. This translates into CASSDNYGTGELFF. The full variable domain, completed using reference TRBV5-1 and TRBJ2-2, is KAGVTQTPRYLIKTRGQQVTLSCSPISGHRSVSWYQQTPGQGLQFLFEYFSETQRNKGNFPGRFSGRQFSNSRSEMNVSTLELGDSALYLCASSDNYGTGELFFGEGSRLTVL.

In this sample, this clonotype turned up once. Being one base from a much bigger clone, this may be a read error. CDR3 nucleotides: TGTGCCAGCAGGGGGAACACCCCGGGACGGAACACTGAAGCTTTCTTT. Amino acids: CASRGNTPGRNTEAFF. The rearrangement joins TRBV2 to TRBJ1-1; TRBD1 is a possible D gene (5 bases). Germline V gene sequence: CDR1 SNHLY, CDR2 FYNNEI. This CDR3 comprises 16 residues. V was cut by 6 bases and J by 1 base, with 18 bases left in between.